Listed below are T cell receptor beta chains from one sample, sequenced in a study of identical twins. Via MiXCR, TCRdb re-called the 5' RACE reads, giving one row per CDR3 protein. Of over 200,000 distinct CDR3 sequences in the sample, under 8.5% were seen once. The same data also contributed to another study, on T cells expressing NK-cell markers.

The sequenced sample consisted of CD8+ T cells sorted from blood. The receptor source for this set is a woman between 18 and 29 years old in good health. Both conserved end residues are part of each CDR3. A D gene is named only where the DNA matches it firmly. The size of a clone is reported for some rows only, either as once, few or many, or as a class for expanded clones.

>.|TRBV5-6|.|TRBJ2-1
CASSSLFNEQFF
TGTGCCAGCAGCTCCCTATTTAATGAGCAGTTCTTC
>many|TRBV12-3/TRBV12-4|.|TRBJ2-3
CASSPDGRFTDTQYF
TGTGCCAGCAGCCCGGACGGCCGATTCACAGATACGCAGTATTTT
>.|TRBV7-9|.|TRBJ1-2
CASSFGPAVGYGYTF
TGTGCCAGCAGCTTCGGGCCGGCGGTGGGCTATGGCTACACCTTC
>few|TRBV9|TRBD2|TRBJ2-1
CASSDLGLAPSYNEQFF
TGTGCCAGCAGCGACCTGGGACTAGCGCCTTCCTACAATGAGCAGTTCTTC
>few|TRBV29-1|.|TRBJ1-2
CSGILNSYGYTF
TGCAGCGGTATTCTAAATAGCTATGGCTACACCTTC
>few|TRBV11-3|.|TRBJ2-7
CASSSGGRGLNEQYF
TGTGCCAGCAGCTCTGGCGGCAGGGGATTGAACGAGCAGTACTTC
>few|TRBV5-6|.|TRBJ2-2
CASRPNTGELFF
TGTGCCAGCAGGCCGAACACCGGGGAGCTGTTTTTT
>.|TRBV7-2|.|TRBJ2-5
CASSFVDETQYF
TGTGCCAGCAGCTTTGTAGATGAGACCCAGTACTTC
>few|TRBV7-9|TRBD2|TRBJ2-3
CASNSGGNTDTQYF
TGTGCCAGCAATAGCGGGGGGAACACAGATACGCAGTATTTT
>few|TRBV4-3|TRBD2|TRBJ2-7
CASSQWGEGDSRDEQYF
TGCGCCAGCAGCCAATGGGGGGAGGGAGATTCGAGAGACGAGCAGTACTTC
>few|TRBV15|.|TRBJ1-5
CATSRAIRGVGQPQHF
TGTGCCACCAGCAGAGCTATAAGGGGGGTAGGCCAGCCCCAGCATTTT
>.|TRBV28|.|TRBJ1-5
CASSSGFTEPQHF
TGTGCCAGCAGTTCGGGGTTTACGGAGCCCCAGCATTTT
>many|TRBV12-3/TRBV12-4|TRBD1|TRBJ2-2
CASSYRDREIGELFF
TGTGCCAGCAGTTACCGGGACAGGGAAATCGGGGAGCTGTTTTTT
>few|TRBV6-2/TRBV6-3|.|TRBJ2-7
CASTQGTRWYF
TGTGCCAGCACCCAGGGGACGAGGTGGTACTTC
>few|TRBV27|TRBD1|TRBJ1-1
CASSPGTGGAYTEAFF
TGTGCCAGCAGTCCGGGGACAGGGGGCGCGTACACTGAAGCTTTCTTT
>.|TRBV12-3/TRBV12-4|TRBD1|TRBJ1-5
CASRQGAQPQHF
TGTGCCAGCAGACAGGGGGCTCAGCCCCAGCATTTT
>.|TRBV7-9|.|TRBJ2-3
CASSPARGTDTLYF
TGTGCCAGCAGCCCCGCCCGAGGCACAGATACGCTGTATTTT
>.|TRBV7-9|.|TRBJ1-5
CASSQTGLGEPQHF
TGTGCCAGCAGCCAGACAGGACTTGGGGAGCCCCAGCATTTT
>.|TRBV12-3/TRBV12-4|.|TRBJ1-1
CASSLMGVITEAFF
TGTGCCAGCAGTTTGATGGGAGTAATCACTGAAGCTTTCTTT
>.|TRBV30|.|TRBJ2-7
CAWAPGDYEQYF
TGTGCCTGGGCCCCGGGGGACTACGAGCAGTACTTC
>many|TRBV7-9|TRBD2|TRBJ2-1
CASSSTRGGVLSNEQFF
TGTGCCAGCAGCAGTACCCGCGGGGGAGTTCTTTCAAATGAGCAGTTCTTC
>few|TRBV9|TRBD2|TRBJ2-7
CASSVAPAGSSYEQYF
TGTGCCAGCAGCGTAGCCCCAGCGGGAAGCTCCTACGAGCAGTACTTC
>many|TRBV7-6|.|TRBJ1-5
CASSFGSNQPQHF
TGTGCCAGCAGCTTCGGTAGCAATCAGCCCCAGCATTTT
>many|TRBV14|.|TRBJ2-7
CASSQGTGEISYEQYF
TGTGCCAGCAGCCAAGGGACGGGCGAAATCTCCTACGAGCAGTACTTC
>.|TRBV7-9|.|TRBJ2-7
CASSSREGNSYEQYF
TGTGCCAGCAGCTCACGTGAGGGGAACTCCTACGAGCAGTACTTC
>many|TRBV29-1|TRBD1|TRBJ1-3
CSVDAGGRNTIYF
TGCAGCGTTGACGCAGGGGGGAGAAACACCATATATTTT
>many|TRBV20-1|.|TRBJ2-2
CSAESPNTGELFF
TGCAGTGCAGAGAGTCCGAACACCGGGGAGCTGTTTTTT
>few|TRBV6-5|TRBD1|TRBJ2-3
CASSYGRGLLTDTQYF
TGTGCCAGCAGTTACGGCAGGGGGTTGCTCACAGATACGCAGTATTTT
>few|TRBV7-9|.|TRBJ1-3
CASSLEKSSGNTIYF
TGTGCCAGCAGCTTAGAGAAGAGCTCTGGAAACACCATATATTTT
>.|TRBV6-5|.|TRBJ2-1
CASNTYNEQFF
TGTGCCAGCAACACGTACAATGAGCAGTTCTTC
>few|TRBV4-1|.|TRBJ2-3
CASTRDPGTSTDTQYF
TGCGCCAGCACCAGGGACCCGGGGACTAGCACAGATACGCAGTATTTT
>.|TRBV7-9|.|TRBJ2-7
CASSYGGGDYEQYF
TGTGCCAGCAGCTACGGTGGGGGCGACTACGAGCAGTACTTC
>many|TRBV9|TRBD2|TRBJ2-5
CASSPTTSGRWETQYF
TGTGCCAGCAGCCCGACTACTAGCGGGAGGTGGGAGACCCAGTACTTC
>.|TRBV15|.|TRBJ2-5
CATSSREWTETQYF
TGTGCCACCAGCTCGAGGGAGTGGACGGAGACCCAGTACTTC
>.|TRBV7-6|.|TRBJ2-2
CASSSQIDRELFF
TGTGCCAGCAGCTCCCAGATCGACCGGGAGCTGTTTTTT
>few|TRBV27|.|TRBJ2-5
CASSLGPSGTQYF
TGTGCCAGCAGTTTAGGACCGTCGGGGACCCAGTACTTC
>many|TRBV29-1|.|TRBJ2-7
CSVEVSYEQYF
TGCAGCGTTGAAGTGAGCTACGAGCAGTACTTC
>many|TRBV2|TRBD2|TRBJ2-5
CASAQKNGTSGSSLFETQYF
TGTGCCAGCGCACAGAAAAATGGGACTAGCGGGAGTTCGTTGTTCGAGACCCAGTACTTC
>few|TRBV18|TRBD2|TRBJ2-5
CASSPGSGGPETQYF
TGTGCCAGCTCACCGGGGAGCGGGGGGCCAGAGACCCAGTACTTC
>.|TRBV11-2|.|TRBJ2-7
CASSPTIIGVTYEQYF
TGTGCCAGCAGCCCAACCATTATAGGCGTTACCTACGAGCAGTACTTC
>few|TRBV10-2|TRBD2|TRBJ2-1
CASRAGLADNEQFF
TGCGCCAGCAGAGCCGGACTAGCGGACAATGAGCAGTTCTTC
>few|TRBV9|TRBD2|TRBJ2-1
CASSVGREGYEQFF
TGTGCCAGCAGCGTTGGGAGGGAAGGCTATGAGCAGTTCTTC
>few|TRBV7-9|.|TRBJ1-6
CASSMGGSPLHF
TGTGCCAGCAGTATGGGGGGTTCACCCCTCCACTTT
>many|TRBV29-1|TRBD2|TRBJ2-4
CSVGLAGDDWENIQYF
TGCAGCGTGGGACTAGCGGGAGATGATTGGGAAAACATTCAGTACTTC
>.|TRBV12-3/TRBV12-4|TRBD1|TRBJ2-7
CASSSGQGGYEQYF
TGTGCCAGCAGTTCTGGACAGGGAGGATACGAGCAGTACTTC
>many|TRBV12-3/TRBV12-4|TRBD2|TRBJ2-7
CASSLGLAGGRQEQYF
TGTGCCAGCAGTCTGGGACTAGCGGGAGGACGACAAGAGCAGTACTTC
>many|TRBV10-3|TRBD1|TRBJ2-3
CAIRKTAGTDITDTQYF
TGTGCCATCAGAAAGACCGCCGGGACAGACATTACAGATACGCAGTATTTT
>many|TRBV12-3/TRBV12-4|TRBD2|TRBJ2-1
CASSYGTSGRDEQFF
TGTGCCAGCAGTTACGGGACTAGCGGGAGGGATGAGCAGTTCTTC
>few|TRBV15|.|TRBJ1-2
CATSRREQFTNYGYTF
TGTGCCACCAGCAGACGGGAGCAGTTTACTAACTATGGCTACACCTTC
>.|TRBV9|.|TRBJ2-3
CASSVEAFTGTDTQYF
TGTGCCAGCAGCGTAGAGGCTTTCACGGGCACAGATACGCAGTATTTT
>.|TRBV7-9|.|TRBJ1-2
CASSLGAGSYGYTF
TGTGCCAGCAGCTTAGGGGCGGGGAGCTATGGCTACACCTTC
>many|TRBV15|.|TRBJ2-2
CATIGTRDSITGELFF
TGTGCCACCATTGGGACTAGGGACAGCATCACCGGGGAGCTGTTTTTT
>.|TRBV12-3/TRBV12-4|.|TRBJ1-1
CASSLDRATEAFF
TGTGCCAGCAGTTTAGACAGGGCTACTGAAGCTTTCTTT
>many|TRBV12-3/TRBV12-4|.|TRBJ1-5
CASGDSSNQPQHF
TGTGCCAGCGGTGACAGTAGCAATCAGCCCCAGCATTTT
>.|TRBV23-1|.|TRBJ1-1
CASSQSLSGGSATFF
TGCGCCAGCAGTCAATCGTTAAGCGGGGGTTCGGCGACTTTCTTT
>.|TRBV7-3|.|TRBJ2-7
CASSSTDHYEQYF
TGTGCCAGCAGCTCCACGGACCACTACGAGCAGTACTTC
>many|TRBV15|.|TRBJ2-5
CATSRGGEETQYF
TGTGCCACCAGCAGAGGAGGGGAAGAGACCCAGTACTTC